This T cell receptor (beta chain) emerged from a study of cytomegalovirus exposure and HLA in healthy donors. Regarding the study as a whole: Later analysis identified a missense DCLRE1C variant that was linked to TCR beta V- and J-gene trimming.

A remark on this clone: Its antigen is currently unknown.

V shed 0 bases, J shed 1 base, and the junction held 3 bases outside the gene matches. This CDR3 region has 17 residues. Germline V gene data show CDR1 as SGHRS and CDR2 as YFSETQ. The study ran its PCR with 60 Vbeta and 13 Jbeta primers. Sequencing was performed with immunoSEQ multiplex PCR; in TCRdb, only in-frame clones are kept and a portion is missing. The data show approximately 90,000 clones, with 76% seen just once and around 1.5% held by the top ten. The sample taken for sequencing was PBMCs. The J gene is TRBJ2-6, the V gene TRBV5-1; 8 bases agree with TRBD1. The source is a male donor in good health and CMV-seronegative. The CDR3 region has the DNA TGCGCCAGCAGCTTGGGGACAGGGAGGTCTGGGGCCAACGTCCTGACTTTC. Its translation is CASSLGTGRSGANVLTF. Filled out from reference TRBV5-1 and TRBJ2-6, the complete variable domain reads KAGVTQTPRYLIKTRGQQVTLSCSPISGHRSVSWYQQTPGQGLQFLFEYFSETQRNKGNFPGRFSGRQFSNSRSEMNVSTLELGDSALYLCASSLGTGRSGANVLTFGAGSRLTVL.